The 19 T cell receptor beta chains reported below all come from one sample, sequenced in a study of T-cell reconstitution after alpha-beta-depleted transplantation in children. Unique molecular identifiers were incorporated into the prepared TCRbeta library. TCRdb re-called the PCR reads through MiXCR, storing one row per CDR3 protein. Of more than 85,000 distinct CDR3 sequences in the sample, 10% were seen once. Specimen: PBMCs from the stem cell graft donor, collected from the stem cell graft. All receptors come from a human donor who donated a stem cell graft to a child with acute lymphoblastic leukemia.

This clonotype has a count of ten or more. The chain's CDR3 is CASSYSGLAGGEQETQYF. The CDR3 DNA follows: TGTGCCAGCAGTTACTCAGGCCTAGCGGGAGGAGAGCAAGAGACCCAGTACTTC. The genes are TRBV6-2 or TRBV6-3 and TRBJ2-5; the match to TRBD2 covers 11 bases. This CDR3 is built from 18 residues. The V gene end was trimmed by 0 bases and the J gene end by 2 bases; junction bases not matched to a gene: 8. The germline V gene encodes CDR1 MNHEY and CDR2 SVGEGT.

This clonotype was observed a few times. CDR3 amino acids: CASSQGDRGRLSTEAFF. The CDR3 DNA reads as TGTGCCAGCAGCCAAGGGGACAGGGGGCGTCTAAGCACTGAAGCTTTCTTT. The V gene is TRBV4-2, the J gene TRBJ1-1; 12 nucleotides match TRBD1. Germline CDR1 is LGHNA and CDR2 is YNFKEQ. Unmatched junction bases numbered 7, after V lost 1 base and J lost 4 bases. The CDR3 loop spans 17 amino acids.

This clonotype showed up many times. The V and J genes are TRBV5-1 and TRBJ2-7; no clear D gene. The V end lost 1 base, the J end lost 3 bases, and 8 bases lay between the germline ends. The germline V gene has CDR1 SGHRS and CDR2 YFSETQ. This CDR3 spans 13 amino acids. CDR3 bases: TGCGCCAGCAGCTTGACAGCACGCTACGAGCAGTACTTC. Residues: CASSLTARYEQYF.

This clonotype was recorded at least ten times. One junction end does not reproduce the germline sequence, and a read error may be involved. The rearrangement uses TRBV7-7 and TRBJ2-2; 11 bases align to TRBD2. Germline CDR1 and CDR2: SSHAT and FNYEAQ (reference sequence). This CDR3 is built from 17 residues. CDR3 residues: CASSLRTSGPNTGELFF. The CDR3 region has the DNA TGTGCTAGCAGCTTACGGACTAGCGGGCCGAACACCGGGGAGCTGTTTTTT. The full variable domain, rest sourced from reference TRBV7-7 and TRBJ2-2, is GAGVSQSPRYKVTKRGQDVTLRCDPISSHATLYWYQQALGQGPEFLTYFNYEAQPDKSGLPSDRFSAERPEGSISTLTIQRTEQRDSAMYRCASSLRTSGPNTGELFFGEGSRLTVL.

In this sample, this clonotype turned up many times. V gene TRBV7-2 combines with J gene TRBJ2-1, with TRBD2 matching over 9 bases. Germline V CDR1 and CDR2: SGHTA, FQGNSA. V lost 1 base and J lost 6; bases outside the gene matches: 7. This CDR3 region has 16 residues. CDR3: CASSLVGGGARNEQFF. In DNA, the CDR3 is TGTGCCAGCAGCTTAGTCGGCGGGGGGGCTCGCAATGAGCAGTTCTTC.

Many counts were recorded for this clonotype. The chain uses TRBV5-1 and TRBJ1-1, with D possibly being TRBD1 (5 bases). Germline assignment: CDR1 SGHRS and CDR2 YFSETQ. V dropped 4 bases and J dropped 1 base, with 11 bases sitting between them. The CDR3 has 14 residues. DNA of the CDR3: TGCGCCAGCAGCCTCGCGGGGACGAACACTGAAGCTTTCTTT. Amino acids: CASSLAGTNTEAFF.

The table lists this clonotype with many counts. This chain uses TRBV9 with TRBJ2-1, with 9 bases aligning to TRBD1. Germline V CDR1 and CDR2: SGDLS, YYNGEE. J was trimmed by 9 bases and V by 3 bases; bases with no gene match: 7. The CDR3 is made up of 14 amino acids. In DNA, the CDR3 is TGTGCCAGCAGCGGGACAGGGGAGTTAGGTGAGCAGTTCTTC. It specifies CASSGTGELGEQFF.

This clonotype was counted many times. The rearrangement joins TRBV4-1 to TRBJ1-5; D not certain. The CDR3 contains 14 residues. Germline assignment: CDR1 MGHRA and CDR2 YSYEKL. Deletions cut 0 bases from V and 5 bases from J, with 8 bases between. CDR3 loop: CASSQDGSYQPQHF. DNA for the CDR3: TGCGCCAGCAGCCAAGATGGATCATATCAGCCCCAGCATTTT.

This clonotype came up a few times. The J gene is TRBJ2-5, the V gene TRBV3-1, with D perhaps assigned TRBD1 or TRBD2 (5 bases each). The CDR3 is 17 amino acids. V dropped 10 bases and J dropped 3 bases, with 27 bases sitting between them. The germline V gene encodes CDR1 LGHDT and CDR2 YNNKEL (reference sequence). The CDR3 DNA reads TGTGCCACCTGCCAAGACGGGACCAAACAGTGGGAAGAGACCCAGTACTTC. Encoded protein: CATCQDGTKQWEETQYF.

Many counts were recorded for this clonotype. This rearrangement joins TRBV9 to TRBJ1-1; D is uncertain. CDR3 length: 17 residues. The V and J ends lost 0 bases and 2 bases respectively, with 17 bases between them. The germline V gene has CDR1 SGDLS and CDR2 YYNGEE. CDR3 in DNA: TGTGCCAGCAGCGTAGTTCCCTCATTGTCGGGTAACACTGAAGCTTTCTTT. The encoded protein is CASSVVPSLSGNTEAFF.

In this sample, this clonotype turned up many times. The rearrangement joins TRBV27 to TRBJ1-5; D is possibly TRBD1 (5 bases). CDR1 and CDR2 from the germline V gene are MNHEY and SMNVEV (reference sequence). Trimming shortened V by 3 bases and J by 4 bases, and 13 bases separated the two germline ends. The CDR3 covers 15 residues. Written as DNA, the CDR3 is TGTGCCAGCAGTTTTGGGCAGGGCCTGAATCAGCCCCAGCATTTT. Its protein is CASSFGQGLNQPQHF.

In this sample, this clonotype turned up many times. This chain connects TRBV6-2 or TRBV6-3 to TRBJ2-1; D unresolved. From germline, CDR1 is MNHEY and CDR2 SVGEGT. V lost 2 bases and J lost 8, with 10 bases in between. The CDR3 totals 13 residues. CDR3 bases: TGTGCCAGCAGTTACCGGTCCTCCGATGAGCAGTTCTTC. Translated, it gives CASSYRSSDEQFF.

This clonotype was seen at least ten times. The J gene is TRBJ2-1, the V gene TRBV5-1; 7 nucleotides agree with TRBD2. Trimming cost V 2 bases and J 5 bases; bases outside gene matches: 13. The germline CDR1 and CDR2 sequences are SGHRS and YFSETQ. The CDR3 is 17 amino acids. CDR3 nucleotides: TGCGCCAGCAGCTTCCGGGTGGTCGCCGGGACTAACAATGAGCAGTTCTTC. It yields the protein CASSFRVVAGTNNEQFF.

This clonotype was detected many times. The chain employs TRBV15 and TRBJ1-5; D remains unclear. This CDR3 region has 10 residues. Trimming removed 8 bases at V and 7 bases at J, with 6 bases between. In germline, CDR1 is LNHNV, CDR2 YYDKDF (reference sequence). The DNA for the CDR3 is TGTGCCACCTCGAGGCAGCCCCAGCATTTT. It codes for CATSRQPQHF. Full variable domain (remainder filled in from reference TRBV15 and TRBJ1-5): DAMVIQNPRYQVTQFGKPVTLSCSQTLNHNVMYWYQQKSSQAPKLLFHYYDKDFNNEADTPDNFQSRRPNTSFCFLDIRSPGLGDTAMYLCATSRQPQHFGDGTRLSIL.

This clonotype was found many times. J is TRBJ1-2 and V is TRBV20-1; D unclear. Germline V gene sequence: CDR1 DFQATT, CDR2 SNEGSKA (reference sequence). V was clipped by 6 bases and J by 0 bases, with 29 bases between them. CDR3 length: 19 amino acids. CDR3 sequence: CSAMVARGLAEIANYGYTF. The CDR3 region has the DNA TGCAGTGCCATGGTGGCCCGAGGGTTGGCGGAGATAGCTAACTATGGCTACACCTTC.

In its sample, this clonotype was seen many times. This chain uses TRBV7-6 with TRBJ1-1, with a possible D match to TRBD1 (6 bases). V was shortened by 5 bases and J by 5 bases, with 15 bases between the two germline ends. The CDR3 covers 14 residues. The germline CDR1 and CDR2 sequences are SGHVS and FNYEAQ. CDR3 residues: CASSPLQGKTEAFF. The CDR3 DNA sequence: TGTGCCAGCAGCCCTTTGCAGGGGAAAACTGAAGCTTTCTTT.

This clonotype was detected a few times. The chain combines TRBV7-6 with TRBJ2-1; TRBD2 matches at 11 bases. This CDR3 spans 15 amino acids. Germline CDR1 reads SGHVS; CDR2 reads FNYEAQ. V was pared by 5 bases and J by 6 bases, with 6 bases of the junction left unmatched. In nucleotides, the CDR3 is TGTGCCAGCAGCCTCGTTACTAGCGGGAGCAATGAGCAGTTCTTC. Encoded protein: CASSLVTSGSNEQFF.

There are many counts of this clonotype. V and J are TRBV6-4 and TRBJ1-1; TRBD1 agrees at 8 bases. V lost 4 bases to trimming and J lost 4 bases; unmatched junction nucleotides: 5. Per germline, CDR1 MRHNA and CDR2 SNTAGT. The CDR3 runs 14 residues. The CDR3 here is CASSATGDTTEAFF. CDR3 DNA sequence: TGTGCCAGCAGTGCGACAGGGGATACCACTGAAGCTTTCTTT.

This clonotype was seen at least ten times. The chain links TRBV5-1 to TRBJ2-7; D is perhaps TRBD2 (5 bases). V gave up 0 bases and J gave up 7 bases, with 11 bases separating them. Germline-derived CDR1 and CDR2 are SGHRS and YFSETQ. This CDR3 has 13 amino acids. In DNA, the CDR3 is TGCGCCAGCAGCTTGGGGACTGGGGAAGAGCAGTACTTC. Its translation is CASSLGTGEEQYF.